This T cell receptor beta chain was identified in a study of response to subunit inactivated influenza vaccine. TCRdb used MiXCR to reprocess the RT-PCR reads, holding one entry per CDR3 protein. The data show around 760,000 distinct CDR3 sequences, with about 15% seen just once and around 6.5% held by the top ten. Trimming took off 6 bases at V and 2 bases at J, with 15 bases between the two ends. Germline V CDR1 and CDR2: SGHRS, YFSETQ. This CDR3 has 15 amino acids. The chain is built from TRBV5-1 and TRBJ2-1, with D perhaps matching TRBD2 (6 bases). The sample in question was PBMCs from blood, obtained around two weeks before vaccination. The clonotype was recovered from a man between 50 and 59 years old who received an inactivated influenza vaccine. CDR3 region: CASNTGDHAYNEQFF. In DNA, the CDR3 is TGCGCCAGCAACACGGGGGACCACGCCTACAATGAGCAGTTCTTC.